Below, 9 T cell receptor beta chains from the same sample are listed, as sequenced in a study of CD8 T cells in ankylosing spondylitis (dated by TCRdb to between 2016 and 2019). The protocol used for the library was 5' RACE. The sample was run on an Illumina HiSeq 2500. TCRdb trimmed the raw reads at Q25, called clones with MiXCR and kept productive beta chains. Each entry is one CDR3 protein sequence, shown with its most common DNA and genes. The sample contains roughly 250,000 distinct CDR3 sequences, over 8.5% of them found a single time. The top ten clones comprise approximately 6.2% of the sample. The sequencing sample was made of blood, either unsorted or a sorted T cell fraction (not recorded which). Every receptor here comes from a male donor with ankylosing spondylitis or in good health (not recorded which).

This clonotype occurred a few times. The chain carries TRBV11-2 and TRBJ2-1; D might be TRBD2 (5 bases). CDR1 is SGHAT and CDR2 is FQNNGV in the germline V gene. CDR3 length: 16 amino acids. V gave up 5 bases and J gave up 0 bases, with 14 bases separating them. CDR3 sequence: CASSPSVGGSYNEQFF. The CDR3 DNA follows: TGTGCCAGCAGCCCGTCAGTCGGAGGCTCCTACAATGAGCAGTTCTTC.

This clonotype was counted only a few times. CDR3 DNA: TGCAGTGCTAGAGATGGCAGCCGCTCTGGAAACACCATATATTTT. Translating gives CSARDGSRSGNTIYF. The rearrangement links TRBV20-1 to TRBJ1-3; no firm D call. V lost 0 bases, J lost 0 bases, and 9 bases lay in between. The CDR3 contains 15 residues. Germline values: CDR1 DFQATT, CDR2 SNEGSKA (reference sequence).

This clonotype was seen repeatedly, ten times or more. The J gene is TRBJ1-1, the V gene TRBV20-1; D gene ambiguous. The CDR3 contains 13 residues. V lost 3 bases and J 4 bases, leaving 12 bases between the germline ends. Per germline, CDR1 DFQATT and CDR2 SNEGSKA (reference sequence). This CDR3 is CSASGPAITEAFF. CDR3 in DNA: TGCAGTGCTAGCGGGCCGGCGATCACTGAAGCTTTCTTT.

This clonotype was seen many times. The chain is built from TRBV5-1 and TRBJ2-2; TRBD2 agrees at 14 bases. Germline V CDR1 and CDR2: SGHRS, YFSETQ. The CDR3 is 18 amino acids. V gave up 4 bases and J gave up 3 bases; unmatched junction bases: 8. This chain's CDR3 is CASSPVGLAGGDTGELFF. The DNA for the CDR3 is TGCGCCAGCAGCCCGGTTGGACTAGCGGGAGGCGACACCGGGGAGCTGTTTTTT.

This clonotype was seen ten or more times. The chain employs TRBV20-1 and TRBJ2-1, with 8 bases identical to TRBD2. The CDR3 runs to 13 residues. With 3 bases clipped from V and 6 bases from J, the junction kept 4 bases outside the gene matches. Germline CDR1 and CDR2: DFQATT and SNEGSKA (reference sequence). CDR3 amino acids: CSASGRAINEQFF. The CDR3 coding sequence is TGCAGTGCTAGCGGGAGGGCCATCAATGAGCAGTTCTTC.

This clonotype was seen at least ten times. The chain combines TRBV20-1 with TRBJ1-2; D gene ambiguous. The CDR3 extends over 14 amino acids. Germline V CDR1 and CDR2: DFQATT, SNEGSKA (reference sequence). The V gene lost 0 bases and the J gene lost 6 bases, with 14 bases spanning the gap. The CDR3 nucleotides are TGCAGTGCTAGAGAAGGGTGGGGATTGGATGGCTACACCTTC. Translation gives CSAREGWGLDGYTF.

This clonotype was seen ten or more times. The chain has TRBV5-6 and TRBJ2-1; no clear D. The CDR3 is made up of 14 amino acids. Trimming took off 2 bases at V and 0 bases at J, with 6 bases between the two ends. Germline CDR1 reads SGHDT; CDR2 reads YYEEEE. Here the CDR3 reads CASSFRPSYNEQFF. CDR3 in DNA: TGTGCCAGCAGCTTTCGGCCCTCCTACAATGAGCAGTTCTTC.

This rearrangement joins TRBV14 to TRBJ2-2; D is perhaps TRBD2 (6 bases). The germline V and J ends were trimmed by 3 bases and 0 bases, with 8 bases remaining between them. This CDR3 contains 15 residues. Germline V lookup: CDR1 SGHDN, CDR2 FVKESK. CDR3 region: CASSQGGTNTGELFF. DNA of the CDR3: TGTGCCAGCAGCCAGGGGGGAACGAACACCGGGGAGCTGTTTTTT.

Ten or more counts support this clonotype. The genes are TRBV20-1 and TRBJ2-5; 7 positions match TRBD1. The germline CDR1 and CDR2 sequences are DFQATT and SNEGSKA (reference sequence). The ends lost 3 bases at V and 6 bases at J; junction bases unmatched: 16. The CDR3 contains 16 residues. CDR3 sequence reads: CSARRWWDRGEQTQYF. CDR3 nucleotide sequence: TGCAGTGCTAGGCGGTGGTGGGACAGAGGGGAGCAGACCCAGTACTTC.